The 30 T cell receptor beta chains below come from one sample, sequenced in a study of cytomegalovirus exposure and HLA in healthy donors. The PCR made use of 60 Vbeta and 13 Jbeta primers. Assay: immunoSEQ multiplex PCR; the TCRdb copy retains only in-frame clones and omits some. The table has under 200,000 clones, about 75% seen once; the top ten hold around 2.4%. Material: PBMCs. The source of these receptors is a female donor in good health and CMV-seronegative.

The chain uses TRBV28 and TRBJ1-1; D might be TRBD1 (5 bases). Germline V gene lookup returns CDR1 MDHEN and CDR2 SYDVKM. The CDR3 is 12 amino acids. Trimming pared 6 bases from V and 3 bases from J, leaving 8 bases between. The CDR3 sequence is CASSPTDTEAFF. The CDR3 nucleotides read TGTGCCAGCAGCCCGACAGACACTGAAGCTTTCTTT.

This sequence joins TRBV30 and TRBJ2-1, with no clear D. The CDR3 has 15 amino acids. Trimming took off 0 bases at V and 2 bases at J, with 11 bases between the two ends. Germline CDR1 is GTSNPN and CDR2 is SVGIG (reference sequence). The CDR3 region has the DNA TGTGCCTGGAGTGTATCACCAGGCGCCTACAATGAGCAGTTCTTC. Amino acids: CAWSVSPGAYNEQFF.

In this sample, this clone turned up a few times. For the CDR3, the DNA is TGTGCCAGCAGCCTAGGGACAGGGATTGGCTACACCTTC. It encodes CASSLGTGIGYTF. The V and J genes are TRBV7-9 and TRBJ1-2, with TRBD1 matching 9 bases. The germline V gene encodes CDR1 SEHNR and CDR2 FQNEAQ (reference sequence). Germline trimming cut 5 bases from V and 7 bases from J; bases unmatched to any gene: 5. The CDR3 spans 13 residues.

The chain is built from TRBV30 and TRBJ1-2; no clear D gene. Germline V gives CDR1 GTSNPN, CDR2 SVGIG (reference sequence). With 3 bases removed from V and 8 bases from J, the gap between germline ends came to 10 bases. There are 11 residues in the CDR3. Here the CDR3 DNA reads TGTGCCTGGAGAGGAGAGGAGGGCTACACCTTC. Translation gives CAWRGEEGYTF.

The chain joins TRBV7-2 to TRBJ1-1, with D maybe TRBD1 (5 bases). Germline V gene data show CDR1 as SGHTA and CDR2 as FQGNSA. Trimming removed 6 bases from V and 1 base from J, with 12 bases in between. This CDR3 is built from 14 residues. The CDR3 nucleotides read TGTGCCAGCAGTTTCGCGGGGGGGAACACTGAAGCTTTCTTT. Protein product: CASSFAGGNTEAFF.

The chain joins TRBV10-3 to TRBJ1-1; TRBD1 might be the D (5 bases). The germline gives CDR1 ENHRY, CDR2 SYGVKD. The CDR3 loop spans 13 amino acids. The V and J ends lost 5 bases and 1 base respectively, with 8 bases between them. The CDR3 bases are TGTGCCATCAGTCCCCAGGGGAACACTGAAGCTTTCTTT. It specifies CAISPQGNTEAFF.

This clone was recorded once. This chain connects TRBV13 to TRBJ1-2; D gene uncertain. This CDR3 contains 15 residues. Germline V gene sequence: CDR1 PRHDT, CDR2 FYEKMQ (reference sequence). V lost 2 bases and J 5 bases, leaving 15 bases between the germline ends. The CDR3 protein is CASSLQLEDRYGYTF. Here the CDR3 DNA reads TGTGCCAGCAGCTTACAGTTGGAGGATCGGTATGGCTACACCTTC.

The gene calls are TRBV30 and TRBJ2-3, with TRBD2 matching 10 bases. The CDR3 spans 14 residues. Trimming took 2 bases from V and 10 from J; bases not matched to a gene: 9. Germline V gene data show CDR1 as GTSNPN and CDR2 as SVGIG (reference sequence). The CDR3 protein is CAWSRPPLAGAQYF. As DNA, the CDR3 is TGTGCCTGGAGTCGCCCCCCGCTAGCGGGGGCGCAGTATTTT. Drawing the rest from reference TRBV30 and TRBJ2-3, the complete variable domain is SQTIHQWPATLVQPVGSPLSLECTVEGTSNPNLYWYRQAAGRGLQLLFYSVGIGQISSEVPQNLSASRPQDRQFILSSKKLLLSDSGFYLCAWSRPPLAGAQYFGPGTRLTVL.

J is TRBJ2-3 and V is TRBV7-9; TRBD2 agrees at 12 bases. Per the germline V gene, CDR1 is SEHNR and CDR2 is FQNEAQ (reference sequence). The CDR3 totals 18 residues. J was trimmed by 5 bases and V by 4 bases; bases with no gene match: 13. The CDR3 DNA reads TGTGCCAGCAGCTCATTTCCGGCTAGCGGGGGGGCGGGAGATACGCAGTATTTT. It codes for CASSSFPASGGAGDTQYF.

This chain joins TRBV13 and TRBJ2-3, with D maybe TRBD2 (7 bases). Germline loops: CDR1 PRHDT, CDR2 FYEKMQ (reference sequence). Trimming pared 6 bases from V and 4 bases from J, leaving 17 bases between. The CDR3 has 15 residues. This chain's CDR3 is CASSLTGGSADTQYF. The CDR3 DNA reads TGTGCCAGCAGTCTCACGGGGGGCTCGGCAGATACGCAGTATTTT. The entire variable domain, with the rest obtained from reference TRBV13 and TRBJ2-3, is as follows: AAGVIQSPRHLIKEKRETATLKCYPIPRHDTVYWYQQGPGQDPQFLISFYEKMQSDKGSIPDRFSAQQFSDYHSELNMSSLELGDSALYFCASSLTGGSADTQYFGPGTRLTVL.

This chain's CDR3 is CASSTDRGRFGYTF. The CDR3, as DNA: TGTGCCAGCAGTACGGACAGGGGGCGATTCGGCTACACCTTC. The rearrangement links TRBV6-5 to TRBJ1-2; 11 nucleotides align to TRBD1. Trimming removed 5 bases from V and 8 bases from J; junction bases left unmatched: 7. The CDR3 is 14 amino acids. The V gene's germline CDR1 is MNHEY and CDR2 SVGAGI.

The V call is TRBV5-1, the J call TRBJ1-3; D remains ambiguous. The germline gives CDR1 SGHRS, CDR2 YFSETQ. The CDR3 totals 16 residues. V lost 4 bases, J lost 0 bases, and 14 bases lay in between. The CDR3 sequence: CASSTGEAVSGNTIYF. In nucleotides, the CDR3 is TGCGCCAGCAGCACTGGGGAGGCCGTCTCTGGAAACACCATATATTTT.

V usage is TRBV6-5 and J usage is TRBJ1-6; tentative D call: TRBD1 (5 bases). This CDR3 has 16 amino acids. Germline V gene data show CDR1 as MNHEY and CDR2 as SVGAGI. With 0 bases removed from V and 9 bases from J, the gap between germline ends came to 15 bases. CDR3 residues: CASSYSNRGRASPLHF. CDR3 DNA: TGTGCCAGCAGTTACTCGAATAGGGGCCGGGCTTCACCCCTCCACTTT.

This clone showed up just a few times. The gene calls are TRBV7-2 and TRBJ2-4, with TRBD2 matching over 10 bases. Germline values: CDR1 SGHTA, CDR2 FQGNSA. This CDR3 spans 17 amino acids. Germline trimming cut 5 bases from V and 1 base from J; bases unmatched to any gene: 8. CDR3 in DNA: TGTGCCAGCAGCCAGTCTAGCGGGGGAATCGCCAAAAACATTCAGTACTTC. Its translation is CASSQSSGGIAKNIQYF.

The genes are TRBV30 and TRBJ1-2; D is uncertain. Germline CDR1 GTSNPN, CDR2 SVGIG (reference sequence). Trimming removed 0 bases at V and 5 bases at J, with 10 bases between. The CDR3 totals 13 residues. The CDR3 here is CAWSVMGSYGYTF. In DNA, the CDR3 is TGTGCCTGGAGTGTAATGGGGAGTTATGGCTACACCTTC.

The chain employs TRBV6-4 and TRBJ2-1; a possible D gene is TRBD2 (6 bases). CDR3 size: 15 residues. Germline assignment: CDR1 MRHNA and CDR2 SNTAGT. The V gene lost 0 bases and the J gene lost 0 bases, with 6 bases spanning the gap. CDR3 residues: CASSDSSGSYNEQFF. The DNA of the CDR3 is TGTGCCAGCAGTGACTCTAGCGGCTCCTACAATGAGCAGTTCTTC.

The CDR3 nucleotides are TGTGCCACGTCACTAGCGGGCTACCAAGAGACCCAGTACTTC. Its translation: CATSLAGYQETQYF. The V call is TRBV10-3, the J call TRBJ2-5; 9 bases are shared with TRBD2. The CDR3 loop spans 14 amino acids. The germline V gene encodes CDR1 ENHRY and CDR2 SYGVKD. J lost 0 bases, V lost 10 bases, and 6 bases had no gene match.

This chain uses TRBV6-1 with TRBJ2-3; 13 bases are a match to TRBD2. The CDR3 is made up of 17 amino acids. Germline loops: CDR1 MNHNS, CDR2 SASEGT. J gave up 1 base and V 3 bases, and 4 bases lay outside the gene matches. CDR3 DNA: TGTGCCAGCAGTGAGGGGACTAGCGGGAAGGGCACAGATACGCAGTATTTT. Its protein is CASSEGTSGKGTDTQYF.

This chain joins TRBV28 and TRBJ1-1; possible D gene TRBD1, 5 bases. This CDR3 is 16 amino acids long. Germline V lookup: CDR1 MDHEN, CDR2 SYDVKM. The V end was cut by 1 base, the J end by 1 base, with 13 bases between. CDR3 protein: CASSLYPGRGNTEAFF. For the CDR3, the DNA is TGTGCCAGCAGTTTATATCCCGGGAGGGGGAACACTGAAGCTTTCTTT.

V usage is TRBV11-3 and J usage is TRBJ2-1, with 9 bases aligning to TRBD2. Germline V gene lookup returns CDR1 SGHNT and CDR2 YENEEA. The length of the CDR3 is 13 residues. The ends lost 5 bases at V and 4 bases at J; junction bases unmatched: 0. The CDR3 DNA follows: TGTGCCAGCAGCACTAGCGGGTACAATGAGCAGTTCTTC. It translates to CASSTSGYNEQFF.

The CDR3 DNA reads TGTGCCAGCAGCTCGCCGTCTAGCGGTATCGACTCCTACGAGCAGTACTTC. It translates to CASSSPSSGIDSYEQYF. V usage is TRBV5-4 and J usage is TRBJ2-7, with 7 bases fitting TRBD2. Germline V gene data show CDR1 as SGHNT and CDR2 as YYREEE (reference sequence). V shed 3 bases, J shed 0 bases, and the junction held 12 bases outside the gene matches. This CDR3 region has 17 residues.

This chain links TRBV6-1 with TRBJ2-1, with a tentative D call TRBD2 (6 bases). Germline CDR1 reads MNHNS; CDR2 reads SASEGT. CDR3 length: 13 residues. V lost 6 bases to trimming and J lost 4 bases, with 10 bases between them. Here the CDR3 reads CASRLASYNEQFF. The CDR3 coding sequence is TGTGCCAGCAGACTAGCTTCTTACAATGAGCAGTTCTTC.

The chain couples TRBV4-2 to TRBJ2-5, with TRBD1 as a possible D gene (5 bases). The CDR3 runs 14 residues. With 4 bases removed from V and 3 bases from J, the gap between germline ends came to 12 bases. CDR1 is LGHNA, CDR2 YNFKEQ, per germline. This CDR3 reads CASSPESGKETQYF. CDR3 DNA sequence: TGTGCCAGCAGCCCGGAATCAGGGAAAGAGACCCAGTACTTC.

The chain recombines TRBV13 with TRBJ2-5; 7 bases align to TRBD1. This CDR3 is 16 amino acids long. Germline lookup yields CDR1 PRHDT and CDR2 FYEKMQ (reference sequence). J gave up 1 base and V 5 bases, and 10 bases lay outside the gene matches. CDR3 nucleotide sequence: TGTGCCAGCAGCGCCCTACAGGGGAGCGGCCAAGAGACCCAGTACTTC. It codes for CASSALQGSGQETQYF.

J is TRBJ1-2 and V is TRBV21-1; TRBD1, the table's D call, lacks a check against the DNA. TRBV21-1 corresponds to a pseudogene. CDR3 length: 19 amino acids. CDR3 residues: CASSNQLTTGEGPSDGYTF. The CDR3 DNA follows: TGTGCCAGCAGCAACCAACTCACGACAGGGGAGGGTCCCTCCGATGGCTACACCTTC.

The sample holds one count of this clone. The chain employs TRBV6-5 and TRBJ2-7; 8 bases agree with TRBD1. CDR3 length: 15 residues. Germline values: CDR1 MNHEY, CDR2 SVGAGI. V was pared by 5 bases and J by 9 bases, with 15 bases of the junction left unmatched. The DNA for the CDR3 is TGTGCCAGCAGTGCCCCTTCCCGGGACAGGTCAATGCAGTACTTC. Its protein is CASSAPSRDRSMQYF.

The chain carries TRBV6-5 and TRBJ1-2, with a weak D call TRBD1 (5 bases). Trimming cost V 2 bases and J 2 bases, with 6 bases left between them. CDR1 and CDR2 from the germline V gene are MNHEY and SVGAGI. CDR3 length: 13 residues. CDR3 DNA sequence: TGTGCCAGCAGTTACGACAGAAACTATGGCTACACCTTC. This sequence encodes CASSYDRNYGYTF.

The chain couples TRBV5-1 to TRBJ2-7, with a weak D call TRBD1 (6 bases). The CDR3 consists of 14 residues. CDR1 is SGHRS, CDR2 YFSETQ, per germline. V was shortened by 2 bases and J by 5 bases, with 14 bases between the two germline ends. The CDR3 is CASSFSDQGNEQYF. The CDR3 nucleotides read TGCGCCAGCAGCTTTTCGGACCAGGGGAACGAGCAGTACTTC.

This clone was found a few times. The chain links TRBV2 to TRBJ1-2, with 9 bases identical to TRBD1. The germline V gene has CDR1 SNHLY and CDR2 FYNNEI. CDR3 length: 14 residues. The V and J ends lost 5 bases and 4 bases, in that order; junction bases with no gene match: 5. The CDR3 reads CASSRTGVGYGYTF. In DNA, the CDR3 is TGTGCCAGCAGTCGGACAGGGGTTGGCTATGGCTACACCTTC. The entire variable domain, with the rest obtained from reference TRBV2 and TRBJ1-2, is as follows: EPEVTQTPSHQVTQMGQEVILRCVPISNHLYFYWYRQILGQKVEFLVSFYNNEISEKSEIFDDQFSVERPDGSNFTLKIRSTKLEDSAMYFCASSRTGVGYGYTFGSGTRLTVV.

V gene TRBV20-1 combines with J gene TRBJ2-1; weak D call: TRBD1 (6 bases). V was trimmed by 6 bases and J by 4 bases, leaving 7 bases between them. Germline assignment: CDR1 DFQATT and CDR2 SNEGSKA (reference sequence). CDR3 length: 11 amino acids. CDR3: CSAGTYNEQFF. As DNA, the CDR3 is TGCAGTGCCGGGACATACAATGAGCAGTTCTTC.